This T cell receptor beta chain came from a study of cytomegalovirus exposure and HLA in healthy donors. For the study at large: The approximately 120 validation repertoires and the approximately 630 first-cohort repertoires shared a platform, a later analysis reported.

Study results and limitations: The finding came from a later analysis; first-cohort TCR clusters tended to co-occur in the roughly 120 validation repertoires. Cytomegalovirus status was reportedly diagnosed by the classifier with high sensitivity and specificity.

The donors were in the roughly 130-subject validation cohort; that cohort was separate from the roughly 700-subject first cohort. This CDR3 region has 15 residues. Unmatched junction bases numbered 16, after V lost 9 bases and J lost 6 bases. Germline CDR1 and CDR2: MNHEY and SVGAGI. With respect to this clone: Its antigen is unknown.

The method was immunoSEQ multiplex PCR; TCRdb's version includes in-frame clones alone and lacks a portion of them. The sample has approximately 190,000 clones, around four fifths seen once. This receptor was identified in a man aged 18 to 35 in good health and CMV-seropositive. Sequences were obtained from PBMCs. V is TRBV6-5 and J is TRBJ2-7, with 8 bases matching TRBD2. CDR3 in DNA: TGTGCCAGTGGGAGACAGGAGGTAAGCGGGAGCGAGCAGTACTTC. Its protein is CASGRQEVSGSEQYF.